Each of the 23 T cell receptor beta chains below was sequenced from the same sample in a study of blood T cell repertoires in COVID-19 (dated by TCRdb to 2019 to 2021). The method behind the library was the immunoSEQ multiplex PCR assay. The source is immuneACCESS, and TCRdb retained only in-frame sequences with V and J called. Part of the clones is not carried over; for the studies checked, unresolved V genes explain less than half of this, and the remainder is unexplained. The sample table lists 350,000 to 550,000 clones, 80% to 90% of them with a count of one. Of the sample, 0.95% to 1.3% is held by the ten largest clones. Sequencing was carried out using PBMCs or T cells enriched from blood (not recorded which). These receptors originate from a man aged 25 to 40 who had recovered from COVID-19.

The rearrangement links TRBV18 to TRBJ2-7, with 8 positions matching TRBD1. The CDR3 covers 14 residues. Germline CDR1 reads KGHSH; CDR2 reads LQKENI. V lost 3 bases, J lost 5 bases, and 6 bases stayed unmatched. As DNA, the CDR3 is TGTGCCAGCTCACCGCAGGGGGCCGAGGACGAGCAGTACTTC. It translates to CASSPQGAEDEQYF.

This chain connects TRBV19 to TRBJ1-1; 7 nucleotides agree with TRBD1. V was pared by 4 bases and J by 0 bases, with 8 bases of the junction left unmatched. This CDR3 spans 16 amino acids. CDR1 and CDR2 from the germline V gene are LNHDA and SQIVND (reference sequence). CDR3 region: CASSRGQDHMNTEAFF. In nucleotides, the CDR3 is TGTGCCAGTAGTAGAGGACAGGACCACATGAACACTGAAGCTTTCTTT.

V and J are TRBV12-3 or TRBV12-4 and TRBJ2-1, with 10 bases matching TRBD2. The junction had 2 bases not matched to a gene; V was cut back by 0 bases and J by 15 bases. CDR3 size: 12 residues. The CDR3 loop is CASSLAAGGGFF. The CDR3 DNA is TGTGCCAGCAGTTTAGCAGCGGGAGGGGGGTTCTTC.

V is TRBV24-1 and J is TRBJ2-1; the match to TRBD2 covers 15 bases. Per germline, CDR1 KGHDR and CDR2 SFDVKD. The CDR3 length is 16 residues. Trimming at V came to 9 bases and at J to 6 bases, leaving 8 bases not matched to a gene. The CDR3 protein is CATQGLAGGGRNEQFF. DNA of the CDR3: TGTGCCACCCAGGGACTAGCGGGAGGCGGCCGCAATGAGCAGTTCTTC.

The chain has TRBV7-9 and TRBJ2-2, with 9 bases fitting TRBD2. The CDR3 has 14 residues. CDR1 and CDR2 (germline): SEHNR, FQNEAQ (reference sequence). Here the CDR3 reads CGLAGPSNTGELFF. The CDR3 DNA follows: TGTGGTCTAGCGGGGCCATCGAACACCGGGGAGCTGTTTTTT.

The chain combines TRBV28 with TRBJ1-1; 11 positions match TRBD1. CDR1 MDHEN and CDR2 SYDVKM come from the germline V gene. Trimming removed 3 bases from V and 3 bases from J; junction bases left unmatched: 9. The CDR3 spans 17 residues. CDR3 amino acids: CASSLVDRGREDTEAFF. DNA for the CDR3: TGTGCCAGCAGTTTGGTGGACAGGGGGCGAGAGGACACTGAAGCTTTCTTT.

The CDR3 DNA reads as TGTGCCAGCAGCGCCACAGGGAGCTCTGGAAACACCATATATTTT. This gives the protein CASSATGSSGNTIYF. This chain links TRBV7-2 with TRBJ1-3; D is perhaps TRBD1 (6 bases). This CDR3 has 15 amino acids. V shed 5 bases and J shed 0 bases, with 11 bases lying between them. Germline V gene sequence: CDR1 SGHTA, CDR2 FQGNSA.

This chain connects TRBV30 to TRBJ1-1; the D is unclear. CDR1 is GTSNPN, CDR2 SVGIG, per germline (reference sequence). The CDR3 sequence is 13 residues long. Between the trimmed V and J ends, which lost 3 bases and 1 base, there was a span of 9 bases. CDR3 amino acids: CAWSRQENTEAFF. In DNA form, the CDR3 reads TGTGCCTGGAGCAGGCAGGAGAACACTGAAGCTTTCTTT.

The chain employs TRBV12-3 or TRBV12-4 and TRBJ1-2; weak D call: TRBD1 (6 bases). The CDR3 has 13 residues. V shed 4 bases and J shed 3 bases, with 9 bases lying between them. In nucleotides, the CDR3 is TGTGCCAGCAGTTACAGGGCCGACTATGGCTACACCTTC. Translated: CASSYRADYGYTF.

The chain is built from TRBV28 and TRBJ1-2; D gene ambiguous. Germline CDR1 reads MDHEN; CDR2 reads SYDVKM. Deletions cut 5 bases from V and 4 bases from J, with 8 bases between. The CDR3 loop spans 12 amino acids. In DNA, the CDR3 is TGTGCCAGCAGTGGGCAGTCCTATGGCTACACCTTC. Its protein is CASSGQSYGYTF.

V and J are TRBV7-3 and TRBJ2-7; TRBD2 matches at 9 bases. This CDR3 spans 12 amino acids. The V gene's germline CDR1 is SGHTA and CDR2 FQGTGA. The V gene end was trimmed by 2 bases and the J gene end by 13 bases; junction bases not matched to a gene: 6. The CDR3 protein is CASSLVPGLAYF. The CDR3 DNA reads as TGTGCCAGCAGCTTAGTTCCGGGACTAGCCTACTTC.

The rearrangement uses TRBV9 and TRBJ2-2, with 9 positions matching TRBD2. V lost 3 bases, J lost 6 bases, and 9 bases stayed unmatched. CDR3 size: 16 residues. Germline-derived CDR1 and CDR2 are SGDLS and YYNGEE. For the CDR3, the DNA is TGTGCCAGCAGCGCCCCCGGGACTAGCTGGCCCGGGGAGCTGTTTTTT. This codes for CASSAPGTSWPGELFF. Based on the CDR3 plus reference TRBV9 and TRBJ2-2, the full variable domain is DSGVTQTPKHLITATGQRVTLRCSPRSGDLSVYWYQQSLDQGLQFLIQYYNGEERAKGNILERFSAQQFPDLHSELNLSSLELGDSALYFCASSAPGTSWPGELFFGEGSRLTVL.

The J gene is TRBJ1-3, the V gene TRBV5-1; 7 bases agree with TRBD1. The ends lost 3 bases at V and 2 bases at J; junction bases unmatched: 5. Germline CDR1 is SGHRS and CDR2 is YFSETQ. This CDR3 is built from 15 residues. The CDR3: CASSYTGDPGNTIYF. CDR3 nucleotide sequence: TGCGCCAGCAGCTATACAGGGGACCCTGGAAACACCATATATTTT.

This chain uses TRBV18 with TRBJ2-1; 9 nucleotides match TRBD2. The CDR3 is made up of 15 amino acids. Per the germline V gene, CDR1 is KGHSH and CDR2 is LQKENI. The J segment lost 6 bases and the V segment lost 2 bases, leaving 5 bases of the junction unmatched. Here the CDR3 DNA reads TGTGCCAGCTCACCAATTAGCGGGAGTGGCAATGAGCAGTTCTTC. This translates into CASSPISGSGNEQFF.

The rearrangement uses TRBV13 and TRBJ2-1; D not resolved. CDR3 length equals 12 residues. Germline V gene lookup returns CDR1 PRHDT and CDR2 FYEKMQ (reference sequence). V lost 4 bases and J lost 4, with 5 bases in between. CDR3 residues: CASSSNYNEQFF. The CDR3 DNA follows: TGTGCCAGCAGCTCCAATTACAATGAGCAGTTCTTC.

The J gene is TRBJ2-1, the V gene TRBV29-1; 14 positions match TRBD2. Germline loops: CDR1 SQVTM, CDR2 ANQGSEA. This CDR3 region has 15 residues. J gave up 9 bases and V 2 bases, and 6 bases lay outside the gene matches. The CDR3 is CSVESGLAGVSEQFF. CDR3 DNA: TGCAGCGTTGAATCGGGACTAGCGGGAGTGAGTGAGCAGTTCTTC.

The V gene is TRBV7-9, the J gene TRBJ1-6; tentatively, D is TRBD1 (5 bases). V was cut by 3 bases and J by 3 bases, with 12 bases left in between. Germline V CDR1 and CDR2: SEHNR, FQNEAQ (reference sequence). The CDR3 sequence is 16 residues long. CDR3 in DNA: TGTGCCAGCAGCTTGGGGGGGAGCGTCTATAATTCACCCCTCCACTTT. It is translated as CASSLGGSVYNSPLHF.

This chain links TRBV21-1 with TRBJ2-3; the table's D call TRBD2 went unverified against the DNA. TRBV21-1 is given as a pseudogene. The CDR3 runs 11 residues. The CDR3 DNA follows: TGTGCCAGCAGCTTCGCAGATACGCAGTATTTT. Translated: CASSFADTQYF.

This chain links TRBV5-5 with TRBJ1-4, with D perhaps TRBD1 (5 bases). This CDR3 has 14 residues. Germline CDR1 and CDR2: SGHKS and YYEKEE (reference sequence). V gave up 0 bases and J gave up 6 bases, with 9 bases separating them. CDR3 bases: TGTGCCAGCAGCTTGGCTCAGGGTCATGAAAAACTGTTTTTT. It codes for CASSLAQGHEKLFF. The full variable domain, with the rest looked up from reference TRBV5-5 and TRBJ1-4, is DAGVTQSPTHLIKTRGQQVTLRCSPISGHKSVSWYQQVLGQGPQFIFQYYEKEERGRGNFPDRFSARQFPNYSSELNVNALLLGDSALYLCASSLAQGHEKLFFGSGTQLSVL.

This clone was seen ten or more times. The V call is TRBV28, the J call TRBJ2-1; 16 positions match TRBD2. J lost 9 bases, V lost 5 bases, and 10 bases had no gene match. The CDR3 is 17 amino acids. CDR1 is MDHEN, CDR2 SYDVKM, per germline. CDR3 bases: TGTGCCAGCAGTCTTTCCGGGACTAGCGGGAGGGTAGGTGAGCAGTTCTTC. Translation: CASSLSGTSGRVGEQFF.

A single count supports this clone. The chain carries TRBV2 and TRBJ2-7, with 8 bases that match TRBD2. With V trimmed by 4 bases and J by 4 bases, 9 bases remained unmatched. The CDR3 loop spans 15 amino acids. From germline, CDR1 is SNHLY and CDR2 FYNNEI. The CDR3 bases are TGTGCCAGCAGTGTGGGCACTAGCGGCCCTTACGAGCAGTACTTC. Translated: CASSVGTSGPYEQYF.

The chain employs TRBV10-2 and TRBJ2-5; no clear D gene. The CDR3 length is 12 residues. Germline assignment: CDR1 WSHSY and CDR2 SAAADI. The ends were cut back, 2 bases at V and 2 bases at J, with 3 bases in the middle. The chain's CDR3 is CASSEQQETQYF. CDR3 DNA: TGCGCCAGCAGTGAGCAGCAAGAGACCCAGTACTTC.

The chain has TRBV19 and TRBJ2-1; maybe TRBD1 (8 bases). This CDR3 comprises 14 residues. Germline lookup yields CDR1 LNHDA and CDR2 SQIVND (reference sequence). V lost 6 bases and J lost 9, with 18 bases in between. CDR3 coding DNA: TGTGCCAGTAGGGGGGGGACAGGTTTTTCTGAGCAGTTCTTC. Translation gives CASRGGTGFSEQFF.